The 26 T cell receptor beta chains given below trace back to one sample, sequenced in a study of blood T cell repertoires in COVID-19. Some clones are missing from TCRdb's copy, which holds only in-frame ones; the method was immunoSEQ multiplex PCR. The repertoire holds 100,000 to 110,000 clones, with almost 80% as singletons. The sequenced material came from peripheral blood. The receptors derive from a woman aged 70 to 79 with acute or convalescent COVID-19.

This clone was found once. Relative to the germline gene, one junction end is altered; a read error may explain this. This chain connects TRBV5-6 to TRBJ2-3, with TRBD2 as a possible D gene (6 bases). CDR1 is SGHDT and CDR2 is YYEEEE in the germline V gene. The CDR3 totals 13 residues. CDR3 DNA sequence: TGTGCCAGCAGCCTAACTAGCAGAGATACGCAGTATTTT. It encodes CASSLTSRDTQYF.

The chain combines TRBV7-3 with TRBJ2-3; D might be TRBD1 (5 bases). The CDR3 extends over 12 amino acids. Germline assignment: CDR1 SGHTA and CDR2 FQGTGA. Trimming shortened V by 6 bases and J by 4 bases, and 8 bases separated the two germline ends. The CDR3 DNA reads as TGTGCCAGCAGGACAGTCGCAGATACGCAGTATTTT. Translation: CASRTVADTQYF.

This clone was seen only a few times. CDR3 coding DNA: TGTGCCAGCAGCCCCAGGGCGGGGGATGGCTACACCTTC. The encoded protein is CASSPRAGDGYTF. The chain joins TRBV6-5 to TRBJ1-2; D might be TRBD1 (5 bases). V gave up 6 bases and J gave up 6 bases, with 14 bases separating them. This CDR3 comprises 13 residues. CDR1 is MNHEY and CDR2 is SVGAGI in the germline V gene.

In this sample, this clone turned up once. V gene TRBV7-9 combines with J gene TRBJ1-3; no definite D call. CDR3 length equals 15 residues. CDR1 and CDR2 (germline): SEHNR, FQNEAQ (reference sequence). V dropped 1 base and J dropped 8 bases, with 15 bases sitting between them. The CDR3 region is CASSLGGLFRDTIYF. Written as DNA, the CDR3 is TGTGCCAGCAGCTTAGGAGGACTGTTTAGGGACACCATATATTTT. The full variable domain, rest sourced from reference TRBV7-9 and TRBJ1-3, is DTGVSQNPRHKITKRGQNVTFRCDPISEHNRLYWYRQTLGQGPEFLTYFQNEAQLEKSRLLSDRFSAERPKGSFSTLEIQRTEQGDSAMYLCASSLGGLFRDTIYFGEGSWLTVV.

The V and J genes are TRBV30 and TRBJ1-4, with TRBD1 identical over 9 bases. The germline V gene has CDR1 GTSNPN and CDR2 SVGIG (reference sequence). The CDR3 runs to 16 residues. After removal of 0 bases from V and 2 bases from J, the junction contained 4 bases not matched to a gene. As DNA, the CDR3 is TGTGCCTGGAGTGTACGGGGGACAGGGACTAATGAAAAACTGTTTTTT. The encoded protein is CAWSVRGTGTNEKLFF. Full variable domain (outside the CDR3, taken from reference TRBV30 and TRBJ1-4): SQTIHQWPATLVQPVGSPLSLECTVEGTSNPNLYWYRQAAGRGLQLLFYSVGIGQISSEVPQNLSASRPQDRQFILSSKKLLLSDSGFYLCAWSVRGTGTNEKLFFGSGTQLSVL.

This chain links TRBV11-2 with TRBJ1-3, with D unresolved. The CDR3 consists of 15 residues. CDR1 and CDR2 (germline): SGHAT, FQNNGV. V lost 4 bases and J 1 base, leaving 11 bases between the germline ends. CDR3 residues: CASSSAPGSGNTIYF. CDR3 DNA sequence: TGTGCCAGCAGCTCCGCGCCGGGGTCTGGAAACACCATATATTTT.

This clone was seen at least ten times. The chain carries TRBV7-2 and TRBJ1-5; 10 bases are a match to TRBD1. The CDR3 has 18 amino acids. CDR1 SGHTA and CDR2 FQGNSA come from the germline V gene. Trimming at V came to 2 bases and at J to 4 bases, leaving 11 bases not matched to a gene. CDR3 coding DNA: TGTGCCAGCAGCTTATCCCCTCCCGGGACAGGGGATAATCAGCCCCAGCATTTT. Translated: CASSLSPPGTGDNQPQHF.

The chain employs TRBV3-1 (or the pseudogene TRBV3-2) and TRBJ1-3; D is ambiguous. CDR1 is LGHDT, CDR2 YNNKEL, per germline (reference sequence). Trimming took off 3 bases at V and 1 base at J, with 10 bases between the two ends. The CDR3 consists of 15 residues. This CDR3 reads CASSQQFRSGNTIYF. The CDR3, as DNA: TGTGCCAGCAGCCAGCAGTTCAGATCTGGAAACACCATATATTTT.

The genes are TRBV5-8 and TRBJ2-5; TRBD1 agrees at 8 bases. V gave up 2 bases and J gave up 5 bases; unmatched junction bases: 8. The CDR3 totals 15 residues. The germline V gene has CDR1 SGHTS and CDR2 YDEGEE. The CDR3 DNA reads TGTGCCAGCAGCTTACAGGGGGTGAATCGCGAGACCCAGTACTTC. Protein product: CASSLQGVNRETQYF.

The J gene is TRBJ2-2, the V gene TRBV7-3; D unresolved. Germline CDR1 reads SGHTA; CDR2 reads FQGTGA. The germline V and J ends were trimmed by 1 base and 6 bases, with 15 bases remaining between them. CDR3 length: 16 residues. The CDR3 loop is CASSLNGLADAGELFF. In DNA form, the CDR3 reads TGTGCCAGCAGCTTAAATGGGCTCGCTGATGCCGGGGAGCTGTTTTTT.

The V and J genes are TRBV19 and TRBJ1-4; D perhaps matches TRBD1 (5 bases). V gave up 3 bases and J gave up 6 bases, with 17 bases separating them. The germline V gene encodes CDR1 LNHDA and CDR2 SQIVND (reference sequence). The CDR3 is made up of 16 amino acids. CDR3: CASSMDRRQGDEKLFF. In DNA, the CDR3 is TGTGCCAGTAGTATGGATAGGCGCCAGGGCGATGAAAAACTGTTTTTT.

The V gene is TRBV3-1 (or the pseudogene TRBV3-2), the J gene TRBJ1-2, with TRBD1 as a possible D gene (6 bases). Germline CDR1 reads LGHDT; CDR2 reads YNNKEL (reference sequence). Trimming shortened V by 2 bases and J by 2 bases, and 9 bases separated the two germline ends. CDR3 length: 14 residues. DNA of the CDR3: TGTGCCAGCAGCCAATACAGGGAGAACTATGGCTACACCTTC. This encodes CASSQYRENYGYTF.

The genes are TRBV7-2 and TRBJ2-3, with a possible D match to TRBD1 (6 bases). V was shortened by 5 bases and J by 2 bases, with 11 bases between the two germline ends. Germline V lookup: CDR1 SGHTA, CDR2 FQGNSA. This CDR3 contains 14 residues. CDR3 DNA: TGTGCCAGCAGCCCCGACAGGTTCACAGATACGCAGTATTTT. Protein sequence: CASSPDRFTDTQYF. Combining the CDR3 with reference TRBV7-2 and TRBJ2-3 gives the whole variable domain GAGVSQSPSNKVTEKGKDVELRCDPISGHTALYWYRQSLGQGLEFLIYFQGNSAPDKSGLPSDRFSAERTGGSVSTLTIQRTQQEDSAVYLCASSPDRFTDTQYFGPGTRLTVL.

This chain joins TRBV6-2 or TRBV6-3 and TRBJ2-5; 9 bases agree with TRBD2. Germline V CDR1 and CDR2: MNHEY, SVGEGT. CDR3 length: 13 amino acids. The J segment lost 5 bases and the V segment lost 5 bases, leaving 3 bases of the junction unmatched. In DNA, the CDR3 is TGTGCCAGCAGTCGCGGGGGGGCGGAGACCCAGTACTTC. Its protein product is CASSRGGAETQYF.

The rearrangement links TRBV20-1 to TRBJ1-5; the D gene is possibly TRBD1 (5 bases). Germline CDR1 and CDR2: DFQATT and SNEGSKA (reference sequence). CDR3 length equals 14 residues. V lost 3 bases to trimming and J lost 0 bases, with 9 bases between them. The CDR3 DNA reads as TGCAGTGCTAGTGAGACAGCTAGCAATCAGCCCCAGCATTTT. As protein: CSASETASNQPQHF.

There are a few counts of this clone. The chain recombines TRBV4-1 with TRBJ2-5, with D tentatively TRBD1 (5 bases). This CDR3 is 15 amino acids long. Deletions cut 0 bases from V and 5 bases from J, with 13 bases between. Germline CDR1 is MGHRA and CDR2 is YSYEKL. The DNA of the CDR3 is TGCGCCAGCAGCCAAGATAGCAGGGCCCCGGAGACCCAGTACTTC. It yields the protein CASSQDSRAPETQYF.

This CDR3 is CASSFTGGGDTQYF. The CDR3 coding sequence is TGTGCCAGCTCATTTACAGGGGGAGGAGATACGCAGTATTTT. This chain links TRBV18 with TRBJ2-3, with TRBD1 matching over 8 bases. V lost 5 bases and J lost 5; bases outside the gene matches: 6. This CDR3 is built from 14 residues. In germline, CDR1 is KGHSH, CDR2 LQKENI. Supplemented by reference TRBV18 and TRBJ2-3, the full variable domain reads NAGVMQNPRHLVRRRGQEARLRCSPMKGHSHVYWYRQLPEEGLKFMVYLQKENIIDESGMPKERFSAEFPKEGPSILRIQQVVRGDSAAYFCASSFTGGGDTQYFGPGTRLTVL.

The V call is TRBV7-2, the J call TRBJ2-3, with 12 bases lining up with TRBD2. The trim removed 3 bases at V and 2 bases at J, leaving 12 bases unmatched. CDR3 length: 19 amino acids. Germline V CDR1 and CDR2: SGHTA, FQGNSA. CDR3 sequence reads: CASSLTRTSGVSSTDTQYF. CDR3 coding DNA: TGTGCCAGCAGCTTGACCCGGACTAGCGGGGTATCATCCACAGATACGCAGTATTTT. The full variable domain, completed using reference TRBV7-2 and TRBJ2-3, is GAGVSQSPSNKVTEKGKDVELRCDPISGHTALYWYRQSLGQGLEFLIYFQGNSAPDKSGLPSDRFSAERTGGSVSTLTIQRTQQEDSAVYLCASSLTRTSGVSSTDTQYFGPGTRLTVL.

On this clone: A junction boundary mismatches the germline segment, possibly from a read error. The J gene is TRBJ1-2, the V gene TRBV20-1; possibly TRBD1 for D (5 bases). There are 8 residues in the CDR3. Germline V lookup: CDR1 DFQATT, CDR2 SNEGSKA (reference sequence). In DNA form, the CDR3 reads TGCAGTGCTTCAGGGATTTACTTC. Translation gives CSASGIYF.

This sequence joins TRBV6-5 and TRBJ1-1; 10 nucleotides align to TRBD1. V trimming: 5 bases; J trimming: 3 bases; junction bases outside the gene matches: 6. This CDR3 contains 15 residues. Germline V gives CDR1 MNHEY, CDR2 SVGAGI. The CDR3 spells CASSRAGTGDTEAFF. CDR3 sequence (DNA): TGTGCCAGCAGTAGAGCCGGGACAGGGGACACTGAAGCTTTCTTT.

This clone was counted between two and nine times. This chain uses TRBV5-8 with TRBJ1-5; D not certain. The CDR3 has 15 amino acids. V lost 0 bases and J lost 6, with 13 bases in between. CDR1 SGHTS and CDR2 YDEGEE come from the germline V gene. Written as DNA, the CDR3 is TGTGCCAGCAGCTTGGCCATCCTAGTGGGTCAGCCCCAGCATTTT. This gives the protein CASSLAILVGQPQHF.

This clone was found a few times. This chain joins TRBV13 and TRBJ2-1; 11 nucleotides line up with TRBD2. With 5 bases clipped from V and 7 bases from J, the junction kept 4 bases outside the gene matches. Germline V gene sequence: CDR1 PRHDT, CDR2 FYEKMQ (reference sequence). This CDR3 contains 14 residues. The chain's CDR3 is CASSVSGGANEQFF. CDR3 in DNA: TGTGCCAGCAGCGTTAGCGGGGGGGCAAATGAGCAGTTCTTC. The full variable domain, completed using reference TRBV13 and TRBJ2-1, is AAGVIQSPRHLIKEKRETATLKCYPIPRHDTVYWYQQGPGQDPQFLISFYEKMQSDKGSIPDRFSAQQFSDYHSELNMSSLELGDSALYFCASSVSGGANEQFFGPGTRLTVL.

V gene TRBV13 combines with J gene TRBJ2-3, with TRBD2 identical over 10 bases. This CDR3 comprises 15 residues. Germline V lookup: CDR1 PRHDT, CDR2 FYEKMQ (reference sequence). Trimming cost V 2 bases and J 7 bases; bases outside gene matches: 6. DNA for the CDR3: TGTGCCAGCAGCTTACCTAGCGGGGGACAAAATACGCAGTATTTT. This codes for CASSLPSGGQNTQYF.

The CDR3 reads CASSLAAGVNYGYTF. Here the CDR3 DNA reads TGCGCCAGCAGCTTGGCGGCAGGGGTAAACTATGGCTACACCTTC. The gene calls are TRBV5-1 and TRBJ1-2; D may be TRBD1 (6 bases). The CDR3 sequence is 15 residues long. CDR1 SGHRS and CDR2 YFSETQ come from the germline V gene. V dropped 0 bases and J dropped 2 bases, with 11 bases sitting between them.

V and J are TRBV30 and TRBJ1-5; 8 bases are a match to TRBD1. Germline CDR1 and CDR2: GTSNPN and SVGIG (reference sequence). This CDR3 has 14 amino acids. The V gene end was trimmed by 1 base and the J gene end by 9 bases; junction bases not matched to a gene: 8. The CDR3 DNA sequence: TGTGCCTGGAGTGGAGGGACAGGCATGCGGCCCCAGCATTTT. Translation: CAWSGGTGMRPQHF.

About this clone: The same CDR3 is also encoded by other DNA sequences in this sample. V usage is TRBV7-3 and J usage is TRBJ2-3; D remains ambiguous. The CDR3 is 14 amino acids. Between the trimmed V and J ends, which lost 0 bases and 6 bases, there was a span of 10 bases. The germline gives CDR1 SGHTA, CDR2 FQGTGA. The chain's CDR3 is CASSLTPSSDTQYF. The CDR3 DNA is TGTGCCAGCAGCTTAACGCCCAGTTCTGATACGCAGTATTTT.